Below, 9 T cell receptor beta chains from the same sample are listed, as sequenced in a study of cytomegalovirus exposure and HLA in healthy donors (dated by TCRdb to the late 2010s). The library was obtained by the immunoSEQ multiplex PCR assay. For the multiplex PCR, a mixture combining 60 forward primers for TCR Vbeta segments and 13 reverse primers for TCR Jbeta segments was used. TCRdb holds this immuneACCESS table with in-frame rearrangements only. Some clones are missing; in checked studies, unresolved V genes explain under half, and the rest has no known cause. For this sample there are about 150,000 clones; roughly 85% appear just once. The ten most abundant clones make up 0.5% to 0.85% of the sample. The source material was PBMCs. All receptors come from a male donor in good health and CMV-seronegative.

The sample holds a few counts of this clone. V usage is TRBV18 and J usage is TRBJ1-1, with D uncertain. This CDR3 region has 13 residues. Germline values: CDR1 KGHSH, CDR2 LQKENI. V was pared by 10 bases and J by 1 base, with 13 bases between. Here the CDR3 DNA reads TGTGCCACTAACCCCCGGGAGAACACTGAAGCTTTCTTT. This codes for CATNPRENTEAFF.

V usage is TRBV29-1 and J usage is TRBJ1-2; possible D gene TRBD1, 6 bases. Germline loops: CDR1 SQVTM, CDR2 ANQGSEA. Trimming pared 4 bases from V and 6 bases from J, leaving 15 bases between. CDR3 length: 13 residues. This CDR3 is CSVAGELWNGYTF. In DNA, the CDR3 is TGCAGCGTTGCAGGGGAACTGTGGAATGGCTACACCTTC.

This clone turned up a few times. The DNA for the CDR3 is TGTGCCAGTAGTATTAGGCAGGGGACGAGAGGCTACACCTTC. Translation gives CASSIRQGTRGYTF. The gene calls are TRBV19 and TRBJ1-2, with D possibly being TRBD1 (6 bases). This CDR3 has 14 amino acids. The V gene lost 3 bases and the J gene lost 8 bases, with 16 bases spanning the gap. The germline CDR1 and CDR2 sequences are LNHDA and SQIVND (reference sequence).

The chain couples TRBV27 to TRBJ2-1; D might be TRBD1 (6 bases). CDR1 and CDR2 (germline): MNHEY, SMNVEV (reference sequence). The CDR3 has 15 amino acids. V gave up 5 bases and J gave up 0 bases, with 11 bases separating them. The CDR3 sequence is CASSPDRSSYNEQFF. As DNA, the CDR3 is TGTGCCAGCAGTCCCGACAGGAGCTCCTACAATGAGCAGTTCTTC.

The chain is built from TRBV9 and TRBJ1-4; 9 bases are a match to TRBD1. Germline assignment: CDR1 SGDLS and CDR2 YYNGEE. The length of the CDR3 is 17 residues. V lost 3 bases to trimming and J lost 8 bases; unmatched junction nucleotides: 14. This chain's CDR3 is CASSASWGGQGTEKLFF. In nucleotides, the CDR3 is TGTGCCAGCAGCGCATCCTGGGGAGGACAGGGGACGGAAAAACTGTTTTTT.

The chain is built from TRBV13 and TRBJ2-7, with 9 positions matching TRBD1. V gave up 3 bases and J gave up 5 bases; unmatched junction bases: 5. Per germline, CDR1 PRHDT and CDR2 FYEKMQ (reference sequence). The CDR3 loop spans 14 amino acids. The CDR3 DNA sequence: TGTGCCAGCAGCTTCCGGGACAGGGACCACGAGCAGTACTTC. Translated: CASSFRDRDHEQYF. Variable domain in full (rest from reference TRBV13 and TRBJ2-7): AAGVIQSPRHLIKEKRETATLKCYPIPRHDTVYWYQQGPGQDPQFLISFYEKMQSDKGSIPDRFSAQQFSDYHSELNMSSLELGDSALYFCASSFRDRDHEQYFGPGTRLTVT.

CDR3: CASSQRLTNEQFF. The CDR3 DNA reads TGTGCCAGCAGCCAGAGACTGACCAATGAGCAGTTCTTC. The chain combines TRBV11-3 with TRBJ2-1; no clear D. Trimming took 5 bases from V and 6 from J, leaving 11 bases between them. From germline, CDR1 is SGHNT and CDR2 YENEEA. The length of the CDR3 is 13 residues.

The chain is built from TRBV2 and TRBJ2-1; 11 positions match TRBD2. V was pared by 0 bases and J by 6 bases, with 7 bases of the junction left unmatched. The CDR3 runs to 17 residues. Germline loops: CDR1 SNHLY, CDR2 FYNNEI. CDR3 protein: CASSEALGTSGRNEQFF. In DNA, the CDR3 is TGTGCCAGCAGTGAAGCGCTTGGGACTAGCGGCCGCAATGAGCAGTTCTTC.

This clone has a single count. The V gene is TRBV29-1, the J gene TRBJ2-7, with 7 nucleotides matching TRBD1. There are 14 residues in the CDR3. Germline trimming cut 4 bases from V and 7 bases from J; bases unmatched to any gene: 13. CDR1 is SQVTM, CDR2 ANQGSEA, per germline. The DNA of the CDR3 is TGCAGCGTTGGGTTGGCAGGGGGTATTAGGGAGCAGTACTTC. Translation: CSVGLAGGIREQYF.